Listed below are T cell receptor beta chains from one sample, sequenced in a study of T cell responses to AZD1222 COVID-19 vaccine. Method: immunoSEQ multiplex PCR; TCRdb's copy keeps in-frame clones and lacks some. In the table there are tens of thousands of clones, around 88% of which are singletons. The material was peripheral blood, obtained 28 days after the second dose of the MenACWY control vaccine. The receptors were sampled from an adult who received the MenACWY meningococcal vaccine as a control. CDR3s include the opening cysteine and the closing phenylalanine or tryptophan. Each record gives: J gene, clone size, V gene, CDR3 length, D gene, CDR3 protein, CDR3 DNA. The D gene is left open where the match is weak. Clone size is stated in some rows and not others, as once, few, many or a class when expanded.

TRBJ2-5,-,TRBV7-2,11,-,CASSLAETQYF,TGTGCCAGCAGCTTAGCAGAGACCCAGTACTTC
TRBJ2-5,few,TRBV6-6,13,-,CATNRDLRETQYF,TGTGCCACCAACCGGGACCTTAGGGAGACCCAGTACTTC
TRBJ1-3,-,TRBV6-5,15,-,CASSYSSLDGNTIYF,TGTGCCAGCAGTTACTCGAGCCTTGACGGAAACACCATATATTTT
TRBJ2-5,-,TRBV2,14,-,CASTLGQNKETQYF,TGTGCCAGCACCCTAGGGCAGAATAAAGAGACCCAGTACTTC
TRBJ2-1,-,TRBV7-2,15,TRBD1,CASSLEGQAYNEQFF,TGTGCCAGCAGCTTAGAGGGACAGGCGTACAATGAGCAGTTCTTC
TRBJ2-7,-,TRBV4-3,14,-,CASSQDRGSYEQYF,TGCGCCAGCAGCCAAGACAGGGGATCCTACGAGCAGTACTTC
TRBJ1-1,-,TRBV28,14,-,CASTLSGAGAEAFF,TGTGCCAGCACCCTAAGCGGGGCCGGGGCTGAAGCTTTCTTT
TRBJ2-6,-,TRBV6-2/TRBV6-3,17,TRBD1,CASSPDRGRSGANVLTF,TGTGCCAGCAGCCCGGACAGGGGGCGATCTGGGGCCAACGTCCTGACTTTC
TRBJ1-5,-,TRBV28,15,-,CASSFGKQGNQPQHF,TGTGCCAGCAGTTTTGGGAAACAGGGCAATCAGCCCCAGCATTTT
TRBJ2-7,-,TRBV5-5,15,-,CASSVDAGGAYEQYF,TGTGCCAGCAGCGTGGACGCTGGGGGTGCCTACGAGCAGTACTTC
TRBJ1-2,-,TRBV30,14,TRBD1,CAFRTGGWLWGYTF,TGTGCCTTCCGGACAGGGGGCTGGTTATGGGGCTACACCTTC
TRBJ1-6,once,TRBV2,13,-,CASSGSFNSPLHF,TGTGCCAGCAGTGGCAGTTTTAATTCACCCCTCCACTTT
TRBJ1-1,-,TRBV4-2,16,-,CASSQGAGNANTEAFF,TGTGCCAGCAGCCAAGGGGCAGGGAACGCGAACACTGAAGCTTTCTTT
TRBJ2-4,-,TRBV25-1,13,TRBD1,CASSGGQGNIQYF,TGTGCCAGCAGTGGGGGACAGGGAAACATTCAGTACTTC
TRBJ2-5,-,TRBV21-1,15,-,CASSKGMNREETQYF,TGTGCCAGCAGCAAAGGTATGAACAGGGAAGAGACCCAGTACTTC
TRBJ1-2,-,TRBV28,14,-,CASSFQGGADGYTF,TGTGCCAGCAGTTTTCAAGGGGGGGCCGATGGCTACACCTTC
TRBJ1-1,-,TRBV6-5,12,-,CASSYRLGEAFF,TGTGCCAGCAGTTACCGTCTGGGGGAAGCTTTCTTT
TRBJ2-5,-,TRBV7-2,16,TRBD1,CASSRKGGTGIETQYF,TGTGCCAGCAGCCGCAAAGGCGGGACAGGGATAGAGACCCAGTACTTC
TRBJ1-2,-,TRBV3-1/TRBV3-2,16,TRBD1,CASSQDHGQGGNGYTF,TGTGCCAGCAGCCAAGATCATGGACAGGGGGGGAATGGCTACACCTTC
TRBJ2-1,-,TRBV27,13,-,CASSLSVGGEQFF,TGTGCCAGCAGTTTATCGGTCGGGGGAGAGCAGTTCTTC
TRBJ1-2,-,TRBV28,13,-,CASSPTGHYGYTF,TGTGCCAGCAGTCCGACAGGCCACTATGGCTACACCTTC
TRBJ2-3,-,TRBV6-2/TRBV6-3,16,TRBD2,CASSYDGGGLTDTQYF,TGTGCCAGCAGTTATGACGGGGGGGGACTCACAGATACGCAGTATTTT
TRBJ1-3,-,TRBV3-1/TRBV3-2,16,-,CASSRATPSPGNTIYF,TGTGCCAGCAGCCGAGCCACACCCAGCCCTGGAAACACCATATATTTT
TRBJ2-7,-,TRBV7-9,14,-,CASSLGAASYEQYF,TGTGCCAGCAGCTTAGGGGCAGCCTCCTACGAGCAGTACTTC
TRBJ2-6,once,TRBV6-5,16,-,CASSYTTGSGANVLTF,TGTGCCAGCAGTTACACAACAGGCTCTGGGGCCAACGTCCTGACTTTC
TRBJ1-4,-,TRBV4-1,16,-,CASSQDITGPNEKLFF,TGCGCCAGCAGCCAAGATATAACAGGGCCTAATGAAAAACTGTTTTTT
TRBJ1-2,-,TRBV14,17,-,CASSQELPGGGNYGYTF,TGTGCCAGCAGCCAAGAGCTTCCAGGCGGAGGGAACTATGGCTACACCTTC
TRBJ1-1,-,TRBV5-1,15,-,CASSLDGGRSTEAFF,TGCGCCAGCAGCTTGGATGGGGGGCGGAGCACTGAAGCTTTCTTT
TRBJ2-5,-,TRBV6-5,14,-,CASSLTTGIETQYF,TGTGCCAGCAGTCTTACAACAGGGATAGAGACCCAGTACTTC
TRBJ2-2,-,TRBV29-1,16,TRBD1,CSVHKPGTANTGELFF,TGCAGCGTGCATAAACCCGGGACAGCGAACACCGGGGAGCTGTTTTTT
TRBJ1-2,-,TRBV13,15,TRBD1,CASSPRGTGLDGYTF,TGTGCCAGCAGCCCACGAGGGACAGGGTTGGATGGCTACACCTTC
TRBJ2-3,-,TRBV4-1,15,-,CASSLRVENTDTQYF,TGCGCCAGCAGCCTCAGAGTGGAGAACACAGATACGCAGTATTTT
TRBJ2-6,-,TRBV5-8,15,TRBD2,CASSTGGAGANVLTF,TGTGCCAGCAGCACGGGGGGGGCTGGGGCCAACGTCCTGACTTTC
TRBJ1-4,-,TRBV4-3,16,-,CASSQDFLGAGEKLFF,TGCGCCAGCAGCCAAGATTTCTTGGGGGCAGGAGAAAAACTGTTTTTT